These 17 T cell receptor beta chains share one sample of origin, sequenced in a study of T-cell memory formation after mild COVID-19. One entry per CDR3 protein, called by TCRdb with MiXCR from the 5' RACE reads. The repertoire consists of 400,000 to 500,000 distinct CDR3 sequences, with roughly 20% occurring once and the leading ten covering around 8%. Sequencing was carried out using PBMCs or a T cell subset sorted from them (not recorded which). The receptors come from an adult woman who had mild COVID-19 (a few samples of this study predate the infection). Cell type and time point are not known.

This clonotype was detected many times. The genes are TRBV12-3 or TRBV12-4 and TRBJ1-1; no definite D call. Between the trimmed V and J ends, which lost 7 bases and 4 bases, there was a span of 16 bases. This CDR3 is 14 amino acids long. The CDR3 coding sequence is TGTGCCAGCATCATCCCCGGACGGACCACTGAAGCTTTCTTT. Protein product: CASIIPGRTTEAFF.

This clonotype has just a few counts. The V gene is TRBV12-3 or TRBV12-4, the J gene TRBJ2-1; TRBD2 aligns across 7 bases. V dropped 2 bases and J dropped 0; count of bases not matched to a gene: 13. The CDR3 totals 19 residues. Here the CDR3 DNA reads TGTGCCAGCAGTTTATTCGGGGGGAACCTTCTTAGCTCCTACAATGAGCAGTTCTTC. Amino acid sequence: CASSLFGGNLLSSYNEQFF.

J is TRBJ2-7 and V is TRBV19; 11 nucleotides agree with TRBD1. Germline assignment: CDR1 LNHDA and CDR2 SQIVND (reference sequence). Trimming cost V 3 bases and J 6 bases; bases outside gene matches: 1. CDR3 length equals 13 residues. DNA of the CDR3: TGTGCCAGTAGTATCGGGACAGGGGGCGAGCAGTACTTC. This sequence encodes CASSIGTGGEQYF. The entire variable domain, with the rest obtained from reference TRBV19 and TRBJ2-7, is as follows: DGGITQSPKYLFRKEGQNVTLSCEQNLNHDAMYWYRQDPGQGLRLIYYSQIVNDFQKGDIAEGYSVSREKKESFPLTVTSAQKNPTAFYLCASSIGTGGEQYFGPGTRLTVT.

The sample holds a few counts of this clonotype. This chain uses TRBV24-1 with TRBJ2-1; D is ambiguous. CDR1 KGHDR and CDR2 SFDVKD come from the germline V gene. The CDR3 runs to 12 residues. V was pared by 8 bases and J by 12 bases, with 16 bases between. This CDR3 is CATMGRSGSQFF. DNA for the CDR3: TGTGCCACCATGGGCCGCTCAGGATCGCAGTTCTTC.

The chain joins TRBV19 to TRBJ1-1, with unresolved D. In germline, CDR1 is LNHDA, CDR2 SQIVND (reference sequence). Trimming left V 3 bases short and J 3 bases short, with 8 bases between. This CDR3 comprises 13 residues. The CDR3 sequence: CASSMIADTEAFF. Written as DNA, the CDR3 is TGTGCCAGTAGTATGATAGCAGACACTGAAGCTTTCTTT.

This clonotype was detected many times. This chain uses TRBV5-1 with TRBJ1-1, with D possibly being TRBD1 (5 bases). The V end lost 0 bases, the J end lost 3 bases, and 15 bases lay between the germline ends. The CDR3 has 16 residues. Germline CDR1 reads SGHRS; CDR2 reads YFSETQ. Written as DNA, the CDR3 is TGCGCCAGCAGCTTGGGACAGCCCTTGGGGTACACTGAAGCTTTCTTT. This translates into CASSLGQPLGYTEAFF.

The J gene is TRBJ2-7, the V gene TRBV5-1, with D tentatively TRBD1 (5 bases). The germline V gene has CDR1 SGHRS and CDR2 YFSETQ. Trimming pared 4 bases from V and 4 bases from J, leaving 15 bases between. The CDR3 is 14 residues long. The CDR3 coding sequence is TGCGCCAGCAGCAGAGGACACCGCTGGTACGAGCAGTACTTC. This sequence encodes CASSRGHRWYEQYF.

The chain joins TRBV20-1 to TRBJ1-1, with 8 bases fitting TRBD1. Per germline, CDR1 DFQATT and CDR2 SNEGSKA (reference sequence). The J segment lost 1 base and the V segment lost 2 bases, leaving 9 bases of the junction unmatched. This CDR3 has 16 amino acids. Here the CDR3 DNA reads TGCAGTGCTAGATGGCAGGGGGCAAAAGGGAACACTGAAGCTTTCTTT. Encoded protein: CSARWQGAKGNTEAFF.

This clonotype was seen a few times. The chain uses TRBV27 and TRBJ2-2, with TRBD2 matching over 14 bases. Germline V CDR1 and CDR2: MNHEY, SMNVEV (reference sequence). Trimming removed 5 bases from V and 1 base from J; junction bases left unmatched: 9. The CDR3 is 19 residues long. CDR3 loop: CASSPKGLAGEMNTGELFF. The CDR3 DNA reads TGTGCCAGCAGTCCTAAGGGACTAGCGGGAGAGATGAACACCGGGGAGCTGTTTTTT.

This clonotype has just a few counts. This sequence joins TRBV6-2 or TRBV6-3 and TRBJ2-5; D gene uncertain. CDR1 and CDR2 from the germline V gene are MNHEY and SVGEGT. V gave up 5 bases and J gave up 2 bases, with 15 bases separating them. The CDR3 covers 15 residues. The chain's CDR3 is CASSAGTSDQETQYF. For the CDR3, the DNA is TGTGCCAGCAGTGCCGGCACCAGTGATCAAGAGACCCAGTACTTC.

The rearrangement joins TRBV10-3 to TRBJ2-1; TRBD2 aligns across 11 bases. J was trimmed by 4 bases and V by 6 bases; bases with no gene match: 5. The CDR3 is made up of 15 amino acids. Germline-derived CDR1 and CDR2 are ENHRY and SYGVKD. The CDR3 loop is CAIRATSGIYNEQFF. The CDR3, as DNA: TGTGCCATCAGGGCGACTAGCGGGATTTACAATGAGCAGTTCTTC.

The CDR3 sequence is CASTQAGRNEKLFF. In DNA, the CDR3 is TGTGCCAGCACCCAAGCGGGGAGAAATGAAAAACTGTTTTTT. The genes are TRBV7-9 and TRBJ1-4; D is ambiguous. Trimming took off 7 bases at V and 5 bases at J, with 14 bases between the two ends. The CDR3 is 14 amino acids. Germline-derived CDR1 and CDR2 are SEHNR and FQNEAQ (reference sequence).

This clonotype was found a few times. The rearrangement links TRBV3-1 to TRBJ1-1, with no clear D. The germline gives CDR1 LGHDT, CDR2 YNNKEL (reference sequence). V lost 1 base, J lost 1 base, and 10 bases lay in between. The CDR3 loop spans 15 amino acids. DNA of the CDR3: TGTGCCAGCAGCCAAGGATGGACTGGGAACACTGAAGCTTTCTTT. Translated, it gives CASSQGWTGNTEAFF.

V gene TRBV7-9 combines with J gene TRBJ2-3; TRBD2 agrees at 11 bases. Germline-derived CDR1 and CDR2 are SEHNR and FQNEAQ (reference sequence). The CDR3 covers 16 residues. Trimming at V came to 2 bases and at J to 3 bases, leaving 4 bases not matched to a gene. DNA of the CDR3: TGTGCCAGCAGCTTAATGCGGACTAGCGGGACAGATACGCAGTATTTT. Amino acids: CASSLMRTSGTDTQYF.

The table lists this clonotype with a few counts. The chain is built from TRBV12-3 or TRBV12-4 and TRBJ2-1; D not resolved. The CDR3 sequence is 15 residues long. Trimming shortened V by 1 base and J by 3 bases, and 10 bases separated the two germline ends. For the CDR3, the DNA is TGTGCCAGCAGTTTAGATCCTCCGGGCTACAATGAGCAGTTCTTC. Residues: CASSLDPPGYNEQFF.

This clonotype has just a few counts. The J gene is TRBJ2-3, the V gene TRBV20-1; no firm D call. The germline CDR1 and CDR2 sequences are DFQATT and SNEGSKA (reference sequence). Trimming took 6 bases from V and 0 from J, leaving 10 bases between them. This CDR3 region has 13 residues. The CDR3 DNA sequence: TGCAGTGCCCTGCCCCATAGCACAGATACGCAGTATTTT. It translates to CSALPHSTDTQYF.

This clonotype came up a few times. This chain uses TRBV9 with TRBJ2-7; 7 positions match TRBD1. The V gene end was trimmed by 4 bases and the J gene end by 0 bases; junction bases not matched to a gene: 7. This CDR3 region has 15 residues. CDR1 and CDR2 (germline): SGDLS, YYNGEE. In DNA form, the CDR3 reads TGTGCCAGCAGCCCCTCCGGGACAGCCTCCTACGAGCAGTACTTC. Its translation is CASSPSGTASYEQYF.